The clone carrying this TCR beta chain was found a few times. This CDR3 has 14 amino acids. Trimming removed 3 bases from V and 2 bases from J; junction bases left unmatched: 2. The germline V gene encodes CDR1 SGDLS and CDR2 YYNGEE. These data originate in a study of T cells after yellow fever vaccination. TCRdb passed the 5' RACE reads through MiXCR, listing each CDR3 protein once. The sample includes more than 250,000 distinct CDR3 sequences, 6.8% of them seen just once. This TCR was recovered from a man aged 18 to 35 who received the YFV17D yellow fever vaccine. The chain joins TRBV9 to TRBJ2-1; 7 positions agree with TRBD2. The starting material was PBMCs, obtained about 49 days after the first yellow fever vaccination. CDR3 region: CASSAGTTYNEQFF. CDR3 nucleotides: TGTGCCAGCAGCGCCGGGACTACCTACAATGAGCAGTTCTTC.